This TCR beta chain originates from a study of Tregs in tolerant kidney transplant recipients. TCRdb's table, derived via immunoSEQ multiplex PCR, lists solely in-frame clones and lacks some. Of some 71,000 clones in the sample, about 89% were seen once. V shed 1 base, J shed 4 bases, and the junction held 10 bases outside the gene matches. Germline loops: CDR1 LGHNA, CDR2 YSLEER. CDR3 length equals 17 residues. Sequences were derived from CD4+ T cells from blood, sampled before the transplant. The TCR comes from a human donor who received a combined kidney and bone marrow transplant. The chain employs TRBV4-3 and TRBJ2-1; 7 nucleotides align to TRBD2. This CDR3 is CASSQAFLAALYNEQFF. The CDR3 DNA reads TGCGCCAGCAGCCAAGCGTTTCTAGCGGCCCTATACAATGAGCAGTTCTTC.